The 13 T cell receptor beta chains given below trace back to one sample, sequenced in a study of T cell responses to AZD1222 COVID-19 vaccine. Produced via immunoSEQ multiplex PCR; TCRdb's table is partial and in-frame only. The sample records more than 90,000 clones, roughly 90% being singletons. The sample was peripheral blood, taken 28 days after the second AZD1222 dose. These receptors were collected from an adult who received the AZD1222 COVID-19 vaccine.

The rearrangement uses TRBV28 and TRBJ1-2; no clear D. The CDR3 loop spans 14 amino acids. V was cut by 4 bases and J by 7 bases, with 16 bases left in between. Germline CDR1 is MDHEN and CDR2 is SYDVKM. CDR3 sequence: CASSSDPTPPGYTF. The CDR3 region has the DNA TGTGCCAGCAGTTCCGACCCGACCCCGCCTGGCTACACCTTC.

V gene TRBV7-8 combines with J gene TRBJ2-1; perhaps TRBD2 as D (5 bases). With 1 base removed from V and 4 bases from J, the gap between germline ends came to 14 bases. Germline V CDR1 and CDR2: SGHVS, FQNEAQ. The CDR3 is made up of 16 amino acids. The CDR3 region is CASSLVSGAAYNEQFF. The DNA of the CDR3 is TGTGCCAGCAGCTTAGTCAGTGGAGCGGCTTACAATGAGCAGTTCTTC.

The chain couples TRBV3-1 (or the pseudogene TRBV3-2) to TRBJ2-5; 9 bases fit TRBD2. The CDR3 consists of 16 residues. The V and J ends lost 7 bases and 6 bases, in that order; junction bases with no gene match: 15. The germline V gene encodes CDR1 LGHDT and CDR2 YNNKEL (reference sequence). The CDR3: CASTPLGGGRAQTQYF. The CDR3 nucleotides are TGTGCCAGCACTCCGCTCGGGGGCGGGAGGGCCCAGACCCAGTACTTC.

The rearrangement uses TRBV19 and TRBJ2-1; D uncertain. The germline V and J ends were trimmed by 0 bases and 0 bases, with 12 bases remaining between them. The CDR3 contains 17 residues. The V gene's germline CDR1 is LNHDA and CDR2 SQIVND (reference sequence). The CDR3 loop is CASSIDHGWSSYNEQFF. The DNA for the CDR3 is TGTGCCAGTAGTATAGATCACGGGTGGAGCTCCTACAATGAGCAGTTCTTC.

The chain employs TRBV7-2 and TRBJ2-2, with 12 bases identical to TRBD1. CDR3 length: 19 residues. Germline loops: CDR1 SGHTA, CDR2 FQGNSA. Trimming cost V 0 bases and J 5 bases; bases outside gene matches: 10. The CDR3 sequence: CASSLAGTGGPKATGELFF. Here the CDR3 DNA reads TGTGCCAGCAGCTTAGCCGGGACAGGGGGCCCTAAGGCAACCGGGGAGCTGTTTTTT.

The chain employs TRBV7-2 and TRBJ2-7; D is unclear. Germline CDR1 reads SGHTA; CDR2 reads FQGNSA. The CDR3 contains 18 residues. Trimming left V 1 base short and J 0 bases short, with 19 bases between. The CDR3 region is CASSLGGWTGLSSYEQYF. The DNA of the CDR3 is TGTGCCAGCAGCTTAGGAGGATGGACGGGCCTAAGCTCCTACGAGCAGTACTTC. The variable domain in full, completed from reference TRBV7-2 and TRBJ2-7, reads GAGVSQSPSNKVTEKGKDVELRCDPISGHTALYWYRQSLGQGLEFLIYFQGNSAPDKSGLPSDRFSAERTGGSVSTLTIQRTQQEDSAVYLCASSLGGWTGLSSYEQYFGPGTRLTVT.

DNA of the CDR3: TGTGCCAGCAGCTTGGTACAGGTGGATACTGAAGCTTTCTTT. Translating gives CASSLVQVDTEAFF. The chain joins TRBV5-5 to TRBJ1-1; D perhaps matches TRBD1 (5 bases). The CDR3 is 14 amino acids. Trimming left V 0 bases short and J 5 bases short, with 11 bases between. CDR1 and CDR2 (germline): SGHKS, YYEKEE (reference sequence).

This chain joins TRBV6-5 and TRBJ2-1; 9 bases agree with TRBD2. Germline assignment: CDR1 MNHEY and CDR2 SVGAGI. CDR3 length: 13 amino acids. V was pared by 8 bases and J by 3 bases, with 2 bases of the junction left unmatched. The chain's CDR3 is CASGTSLYNEQFF. Written as DNA, the CDR3 is TGTGCCAGCGGGACTAGCCTCTACAATGAGCAGTTCTTC.

This clone was counted between two and nine times. CDR3 nucleotides: TGCGCCAGCAGCGCCGACAGGGTCGATTATAATTCACCCCTCCACTTT. Protein product: CASSADRVDYNSPLHF. This chain connects TRBV5-1 to TRBJ1-6; 7 nucleotides agree with TRBD1. CDR3 length equals 16 residues. J was trimmed by 4 bases and V by 4 bases; bases with no gene match: 8. Germline V gives CDR1 SGHRS, CDR2 YFSETQ.

The rearrangement uses TRBV11-2 and TRBJ1-4, with TRBD1 as a possible D gene (5 bases). The CDR3 is made up of 16 amino acids. CDR1 is SGHAT, CDR2 FQNNGV, per germline. V was shortened by 4 bases and J by 0 bases, with 12 bases between the two germline ends. The CDR3 nucleotides are TGTGCCAGCAGCTCTAACCCAGGGACAACTAATGAAAAACTGTTTTTT. It is translated as CASSSNPGTTNEKLFF.

The chain has TRBV5-1 and TRBJ1-1; 8 nucleotides agree with TRBD1. The V segment lost 4 bases and the J segment 2 bases; nucleotides outside the gene matches: 13. The CDR3 runs 17 residues. CDR1 is SGHRS, CDR2 YFSETQ, per germline. The CDR3 DNA reads TGCGCCAGCAGCACCAGACAGGGGTCAACCTTTAACACTGAAGCTTTCTTT. This codes for CASSTRQGSTFNTEAFF.

The chain combines TRBV28 with TRBJ2-1; no definite D call. The V end was cut by 2 bases, the J end by 4 bases, with 6 bases between. Germline V gene data show CDR1 as MDHEN and CDR2 as SYDVKM. This CDR3 is 13 amino acids long. The DNA of the CDR3 is TGTGCCAGCAGTTTAGGCAGATACAATGAGCAGTTCTTC. Encoded protein: CASSLGRYNEQFF.

The chain employs TRBV11-2 and TRBJ1-1, with D possibly being TRBD1 (5 bases). V was shortened by 0 bases and J by 3 bases, with 8 bases between the two germline ends. The length of the CDR3 is 14 residues. Germline V lookup: CDR1 SGHAT, CDR2 FQNNGV. The CDR3 sequence: CASSLDRGDTEAFF. For the CDR3, the DNA is TGTGCCAGCAGCTTAGATAGGGGAGACACTGAAGCTTTCTTT.